Following are 26 T cell receptor beta chains from one sample sequenced in a study of T cell responses to AZD1222 COVID-19 vaccine. This table comes from immunoSEQ multiplex PCR, and its TCRdb copy is limited to in-frame clones, with some not included. In the table there are roughly 100,000 clones, 75% to 90% of which are singletons. The sequenced sample was peripheral blood, obtained on day 0 of AZD1222 vaccination. The source is an adult in good health.

This chain links TRBV9 with TRBJ2-3; D could derive from TRBD1 or TRBD2 (5 bases each). V lost 3 bases and J 2 bases, leaving 7 bases between the germline ends. The CDR3 is made up of 13 amino acids. Germline loops: CDR1 SGDLS, CDR2 YYNGEE. CDR3 coding DNA: TGTGCCAGCAGCGGAGGGGCCACAGATACGCAGTATTTT. Translation gives CASSGGATDTQYF.

This clone was seen once. This chain links TRBV10-1 with TRBJ1-1; D is perhaps TRBD1 (6 bases). Germline values: CDR1 WNHNN, CDR2 SYGVQD (reference sequence). This CDR3 is built from 13 residues. V gave up 5 bases and J gave up 1 base, with 8 bases separating them. The CDR3 spells CASSSGQNTEAFF. The CDR3 coding sequence is TGCGCCAGCAGTTCGGGACAGAACACTGAAGCTTTCTTT.

The chain couples TRBV25-1 to TRBJ2-2, with TRBD2 as a possible D gene (6 bases). Germline lookup yields CDR1 MGHDK and CDR2 SYGVNS. V dropped 4 bases and J dropped 4 bases, with 16 bases sitting between them. The CDR3 has 16 amino acids. The CDR3 region is CASSVPGGSGTGELFF. CDR3 nucleotide sequence: TGTGCCAGCAGTGTCCCCGGGGGTAGTGGCACCGGGGAGCTGTTTTTT.

The chain links TRBV7-9 to TRBJ1-3; weak D call: TRBD1 (5 bases). Germline V gene data show CDR1 as SEHNR and CDR2 as FQNEAQ (reference sequence). The CDR3 spans 13 residues. Trimming took off 4 bases at V and 8 bases at J, with 12 bases between the two ends. CDR3 amino acids: CASSSSGGDTIYF. CDR3 DNA sequence: TGTGCCAGCAGCTCATCGGGGGGAGACACCATATATTTT.

V usage is TRBV4-3 and J usage is TRBJ1-2; 9 bases map to TRBD1. The junction had 4 bases not matched to a gene; V was cut back by 4 bases and J by 4 bases. CDR1 LGHNA and CDR2 YSLEER come from the germline V gene. There are 14 residues in the CDR3. CDR3 sequence (DNA): TGCGCCAGCAGCCTCCAGGGACAGGGCTATGGCTACACCTTC. It translates to CASSLQGQGYGYTF.

The J gene is TRBJ1-1, the V gene TRBV14; no definite D call. Germline loops: CDR1 SGHDN, CDR2 FVKESK. The length of the CDR3 is 13 residues. V lost 5 bases, J lost 6 bases, and 13 bases lay in between. CDR3 residues: CASSTQGRSEAFF. CDR3 bases: TGTGCCAGCAGCACTCAAGGGCGTTCTGAAGCTTTCTTT.

The chain employs TRBV3-1 (or the pseudogene TRBV3-2) and TRBJ1-6; D not certain. CDR3 length equals 17 residues. V was pared by 0 bases and J by 7 bases, with 16 bases between. The germline V gene encodes CDR1 LGHDT and CDR2 YNNKEL (reference sequence). The CDR3: CASSQDARIRWNSPLHF. For the CDR3, the DNA is TGTGCCAGCAGCCAAGATGCAAGGATTCGGTGGAATTCACCCCTCCACTTT.

The chain employs TRBV30 and TRBJ2-6, with D possibly called TRBD1 or TRBD2 (6 bases each). The CDR3 loop spans 13 amino acids. V was trimmed by 7 bases and J by 2 bases, leaving 9 bases between them. From germline, CDR1 is GTSNPN and CDR2 SVGIG (reference sequence). CDR3 residues: CASGAAGANVLTF. CDR3 in DNA: TGTGCCTCGGGGGCTGCTGGGGCCAACGTCCTGACTTTC.

This chain uses TRBV6-5 with TRBJ1-4; D possibly corresponds to TRBD1 (5 bases). The CDR3 is 12 amino acids. Per the germline V gene, CDR1 is MNHEY and CDR2 is SVGAGI. V was pared by 6 bases and J by 10 bases, with 12 bases between. This CDR3 reads CASSVPQGKLFF. The CDR3 coding sequence is TGTGCCAGCAGCGTACCGCAGGGAAAACTGTTTTTT.

This rearrangement joins TRBV3-1 (or the pseudogene TRBV3-2) to TRBJ1-1; D gene ambiguous. CDR1 is LGHDT and CDR2 is YNNKEL in the germline V gene (reference sequence). Trimming shortened V by 1 base and J by 0 bases, and 6 bases separated the two germline ends. This CDR3 spans 14 amino acids. CDR3 region: CASSQGLMNTEAFF. The CDR3 bases are TGTGCCAGCAGCCAAGGACTCATGAACACTGAAGCTTTCTTT.

The V gene is TRBV28, the J gene TRBJ1-2; D not resolved. CDR1 is MDHEN, CDR2 SYDVKM, per germline. The CDR3 covers 16 residues. Trimming took 7 bases from V and 4 from J, leaving 22 bases between them. The CDR3 nucleotides read TGTGCCAGCACCGCGCCGGGCATCTCTAGCGGCTATGGCTACACCTTC. Protein: CASTAPGISSGYGYTF.

This clone has just one count. This chain uses TRBV10-2 with TRBJ1-5, with unresolved D. V was cut by 6 bases and J by 4 bases, with 10 bases left in between. Germline-derived CDR1 and CDR2 are WSHSY and SAAADI. The CDR3 is made up of 13 amino acids. Here the CDR3 reads CASSRGGNQPQHF. In DNA form, the CDR3 reads TGCGCCAGCAGCCGAGGCGGGAATCAGCCCCAGCATTTT.

V gene TRBV24-1 combines with J gene TRBJ2-2; D call uncertain. Germline V CDR1 and CDR2: KGHDR, SFDVKD. This CDR3 spans 15 amino acids. Trimming removed 2 bases from V and 2 bases from J, with 8 bases in between. The CDR3 nucleotides read TGTGCCACCAGTGATTCCAGGAGCAACACCGGGGAGCTGTTTTTT. Protein: CATSDSRSNTGELFF.

The V and J genes are TRBV6-2 or TRBV6-3 and TRBJ1-1, with D unresolved. Per germline, CDR1 MNHEY and CDR2 SVGEGT. The CDR3 sequence is 14 residues long. V was trimmed by 0 bases and J by 1 base, leaving 6 bases between them. CDR3 bases: TGTGCCAGCAGTTACTCGACAAGGAACACTGAAGCTTTCTTT. Translation: CASSYSTRNTEAFF.

This chain connects TRBV10-3 to TRBJ2-2, with unresolved D. Germline V gene sequence: CDR1 ENHRY, CDR2 SYGVKD. Trimming cost V 0 bases and J 5 bases, with 7 bases left between them. CDR3 length: 14 residues. Here the CDR3 reads CAISESRTTGELFF. In DNA, the CDR3 is TGTGCCATCAGTGAGTCTAGAACAACCGGGGAGCTGTTTTTT.

The CDR3 bases are TGTGCCAGCAGTTTCTCAAAATATGGGACAGCCTACTACGAGCAGTACTTC. Its protein is CASSFSKYGTAYYEQYF. This chain connects TRBV6-2 or TRBV6-3 to TRBJ2-7, with 7 positions matching TRBD1. The CDR3 is 17 residues long. Germline V lookup: CDR1 MNHEY, CDR2 SVGEGT. J gave up 3 bases and V 4 bases, and 15 bases lay outside the gene matches.

The chain employs TRBV27 and TRBJ2-3; D remains unclear. The CDR3 length is 14 residues. The germline gives CDR1 MNHEY, CDR2 SMNVEV (reference sequence). Trimming removed 2 bases from V and 1 base from J, with 7 bases in between. The CDR3 loop reads CASSLITGTDTQYF. CDR3 coding DNA: TGTGCCAGCAGTTTAATCACGGGCACAGATACGCAGTATTTT.

This clone was detected once. This chain connects TRBV4-1 to TRBJ2-5; 9 bases align to TRBD1. This CDR3 is built from 17 residues. Germline loops: CDR1 MGHRA, CDR2 YSYEKL. V lost 1 base and J lost 2; bases outside the gene matches: 8. The CDR3 coding sequence is TGCGCCAGCAGCCAAGGAAGCGGGACAGGGCCTCAAGAGACCCAGTACTTC. This sequence encodes CASSQGSGTGPQETQYF.

In DNA form, the CDR3 reads TGTGCCATACTTAGCGGAAGGCGATACTACGAGCAGTACTTC. Encoded protein: CAILSGRRYYEQYF. V and J are TRBV9 and TRBJ2-7, with a weak D call TRBD2 (6 bases). This CDR3 comprises 14 residues. Germline loops: CDR1 SGDLS, CDR2 YYNGEE. V lost 9 bases, J lost 3 bases, and 19 bases lay in between.

In this sample, this clone turned up once. The genes are TRBV19 and TRBJ2-3, with 10 bases aligning to TRBD1. In germline, CDR1 is LNHDA, CDR2 SQIVND (reference sequence). The junction had 12 bases not matched to a gene; V was cut back by 5 bases and J by 4 bases. CDR3 length: 17 residues. The CDR3 sequence is CASSRGGGQGSADTQYF. CDR3 sequence (DNA): TGTGCCAGTAGTCGGGGCGGGGGACAGGGGTCCGCAGATACGCAGTATTTT.

J is TRBJ2-4 and V is TRBV5-6; D is perhaps TRBD1 (7 bases). The germline V gene encodes CDR1 SGHDT and CDR2 YYEEEE. The CDR3 runs to 15 residues. The V end was cut by 4 bases, the J end by 7 bases, with 18 bases between. The CDR3 spells CASSGGQEGWNIQYF. CDR3 bases: TGTGCCAGCAGCGGAGGACAGGAGGGGTGGAACATTCAGTACTTC.

This clone was detected a few times. The chain is built from TRBV7-2 and TRBJ2-5; tentatively, D is TRBD2 (6 bases). Germline V CDR1 and CDR2: SGHTA, FQGNSA. V was clipped by 4 bases and J by 4 bases, with 10 bases between them. CDR3 size: 13 residues. CDR3 region: CASSWPGLETQYF. The CDR3 DNA is TGTGCCAGCAGCTGGCCGGGACTAGAGACCCAGTACTTC.

As DNA, the CDR3 is TGTGCCAGCAGTGAACTGGGGGGCGCTAGTGGGGCCAACGTCCTGACTTTC. It translates to CASSELGGASGANVLTF. The V gene is TRBV2, the J gene TRBJ2-6; D may correspond to TRBD1 or TRBD2 (6 bases each). The V and J ends lost 2 bases and 3 bases respectively, with 14 bases between them. The CDR3 is 17 residues long. Germline V gene sequence: CDR1 SNHLY, CDR2 FYNNEI.

The gene calls are TRBV9 and TRBJ1-4, with 7 bases that match TRBD1. The CDR3 runs to 18 residues. With 3 bases clipped from V and 0 bases from J, the junction kept 11 bases outside the gene matches. The germline CDR1 and CDR2 sequences are SGDLS and YYNGEE. The CDR3 loop is CASSATGTRGPTNEKLFF. CDR3 nucleotides: TGTGCCAGCAGCGCGACAGGGACTAGAGGTCCAACTAATGAAAAACTGTTTTTT.

A remark on this clone: The same CDR3 also results from other DNA sequences found in this sample. The chain joins TRBV5-1 to TRBJ1-6; 9 bases match TRBD1. Germline CDR1 is SGHRS and CDR2 is YFSETQ. Unmatched junction bases numbered 1, after V lost 4 bases and J lost 5 bases. The CDR3 loop spans 14 amino acids. DNA of the CDR3: TGCGCCAGCAGCCGGACAGGGGATAATTCACCCCTCCACTTT. Its translation: CASSRTGDNSPLHF.

V is TRBV7-8 and J is TRBJ2-5, with 7 bases aligning to TRBD1. Germline-derived CDR1 and CDR2 are SGHVS and FQNEAQ. The V and J ends lost 1 base and 1 base, in that order; junction bases with no gene match: 6. This CDR3 is built from 16 residues. CDR3 sequence reads: CASSLGWGQSQETQYF. CDR3 DNA sequence: TGTGCCAGCAGCTTAGGTTGGGGACAGAGCCAAGAGACCCAGTACTTC.